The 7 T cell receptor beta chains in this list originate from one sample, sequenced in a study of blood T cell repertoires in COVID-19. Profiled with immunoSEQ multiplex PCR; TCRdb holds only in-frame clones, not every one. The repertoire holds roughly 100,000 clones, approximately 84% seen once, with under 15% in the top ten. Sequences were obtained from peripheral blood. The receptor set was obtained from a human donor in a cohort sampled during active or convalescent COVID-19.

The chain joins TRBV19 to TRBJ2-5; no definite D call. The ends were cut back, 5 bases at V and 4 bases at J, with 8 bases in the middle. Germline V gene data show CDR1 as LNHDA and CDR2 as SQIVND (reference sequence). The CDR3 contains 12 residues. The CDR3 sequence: CASSPSRETQYF. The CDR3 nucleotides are TGTGCCAGTAGTCCCTCCAGAGAGACCCAGTACTTC.

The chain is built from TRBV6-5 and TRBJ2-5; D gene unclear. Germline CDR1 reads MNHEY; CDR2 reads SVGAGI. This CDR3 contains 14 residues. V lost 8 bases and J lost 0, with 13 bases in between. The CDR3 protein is CASDVTDHQETQYF. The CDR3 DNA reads TGTGCCAGCGATGTTACAGACCACCAAGAGACCCAGTACTTC.

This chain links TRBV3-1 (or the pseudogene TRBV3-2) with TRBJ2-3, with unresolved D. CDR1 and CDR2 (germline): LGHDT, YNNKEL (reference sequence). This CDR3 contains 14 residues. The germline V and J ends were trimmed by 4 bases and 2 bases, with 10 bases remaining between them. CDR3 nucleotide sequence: TGTGCCAGCAGCCGCCGCGGCGACACAGATACGCAGTATTTT. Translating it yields CASSRRGDTDTQYF.

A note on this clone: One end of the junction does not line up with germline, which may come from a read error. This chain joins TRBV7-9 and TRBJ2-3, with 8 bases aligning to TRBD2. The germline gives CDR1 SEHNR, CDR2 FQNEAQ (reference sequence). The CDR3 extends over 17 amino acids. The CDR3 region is CASSYGGARITTGTQYF. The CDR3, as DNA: TGTGCCAGCAGCTACGGGGGGGCAAGAATTACGACAGGTACGCAGTATTTT.

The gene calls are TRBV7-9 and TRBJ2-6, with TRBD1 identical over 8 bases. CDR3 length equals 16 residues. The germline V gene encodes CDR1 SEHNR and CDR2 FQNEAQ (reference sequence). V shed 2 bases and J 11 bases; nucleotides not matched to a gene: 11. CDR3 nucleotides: TGTGCCAGCAGCTTACCAGGGGGCAGGGTCGGTTACGTCCTGACTTTC. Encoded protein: CASSLPGGRVGYVLTF.

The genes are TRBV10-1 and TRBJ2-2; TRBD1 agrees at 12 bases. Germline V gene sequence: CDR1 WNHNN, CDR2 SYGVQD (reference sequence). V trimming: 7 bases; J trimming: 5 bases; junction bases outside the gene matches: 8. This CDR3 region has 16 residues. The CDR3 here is CASTGTGGVRTGELFF. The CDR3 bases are TGCGCCAGCACCGGGACAGGGGGCGTAAGGACCGGGGAGCTGTTTTTT.

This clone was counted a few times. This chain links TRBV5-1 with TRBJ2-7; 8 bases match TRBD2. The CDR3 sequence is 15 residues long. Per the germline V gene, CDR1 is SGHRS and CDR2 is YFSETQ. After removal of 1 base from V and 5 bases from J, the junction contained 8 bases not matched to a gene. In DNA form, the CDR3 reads TGCGCCAGCAGCTTGTTGGACGGGGGGGCCAACGAGCAGTACTTC. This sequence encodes CASSLLDGGANEQYF. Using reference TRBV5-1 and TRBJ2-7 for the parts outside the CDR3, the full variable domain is KAGVTQTPRYLIKTRGQQVTLSCSPISGHRSVSWYQQTPGQGLQFLFEYFSETQRNKGNFPGRFSGRQFSNSRSEMNVSTLELGDSALYLCASSLLDGGANEQYFGPGTRLTVT.